What follows are 9 T cell receptor beta chains derived from one specimen sequenced in a study of T-cell reconstitution after alpha-beta-depleted transplantation in children. Preparation of the TCRbeta library was carried out with unique molecular identifiers. Each CDR3 protein gets one entry after TCRdb re-called the PCR reads with MiXCR. This sample carries about 350,000 distinct CDR3 sequences, more than 10% of them seen once, and the ten largest clones take 3.5% to 4.5%. The sample here was PBMCs, taken from the stem cell graft. Every receptor here comes from a human donor who donated a stem cell graft to a child with Fanconi anemia.

Only a few counts were recorded for this clonotype. The CDR3 region is CASSVKSLDYGYTF. DNA for the CDR3: TGCGCCAGCAGCGTCAAGAGCTTAGATTATGGCTACACCTTC. The rearrangement uses TRBV5-1 and TRBJ1-2; D not certain. Per germline, CDR1 SGHRS and CDR2 YFSETQ. This CDR3 contains 14 residues. The germline V and J ends were trimmed by 4 bases and 5 bases, with 15 bases remaining between them.

This clonotype showed up just a few times. The rearrangement uses TRBV5-1 and TRBJ2-5; unclear D gene. V was trimmed by 0 bases and J by 4 bases, leaving 10 bases between them. CDR3 size: 14 residues. CDR1 is SGHRS and CDR2 is YFSETQ in the germline V gene. Here the CDR3 DNA reads TGCGCCAGCAGCTTGGCGCTGGGCGTAGAGACCCAGTACTTC. This encodes CASSLALGVETQYF.

The rearrangement links TRBV20-1 to TRBJ2-5, with 11 bases identical to TRBD2. The CDR3 extends over 14 amino acids. The V and J ends lost 6 bases and 6 bases, in that order; junction bases with no gene match: 9. Germline V CDR1 and CDR2: DFQATT, SNEGSKA (reference sequence). The CDR3 region is CSARTSGSRKTQYF. The CDR3 coding sequence is TGCAGTGCCAGGACTAGCGGGTCTAGGAAGACCCAGTACTTC.

This clonotype appeared many times. This chain uses TRBV25-1 with TRBJ1-6; 8 nucleotides match TRBD1. With 6 bases clipped from V and 9 bases from J, the junction kept 10 bases outside the gene matches. The CDR3 runs to 15 residues. CDR1 and CDR2 from the germline V gene are MGHDK and SYGVNS. CDR3 DNA sequence: TGTGCCAGCAGAGAGGACAGGGTTAGAGGTTCACCCCTCCACTTT. Its protein product is CASREDRVRGSPLHF.

The gene calls are TRBV7-2 and TRBJ2-1; 7 nucleotides agree with TRBD1. The CDR3 has 12 residues. Germline V lookup: CDR1 SGHTA, CDR2 FQGNSA. The J segment lost 13 bases and the V segment lost 5 bases, leaving 8 bases of the junction unmatched. CDR3 loop: CASSVPGQRQFF. CDR3 nucleotide sequence: TGTGCCAGCAGCGTACCGGGACAGAGACAGTTCTTC.

There are a few counts of this clonotype. The CDR3 spells CASSLEASGFTDTQYF. CDR3 in DNA: TGCGCCAGCAGCTTGGAGGCTAGCGGGTTCACAGATACGCAGTATTTT. V usage is TRBV5-1 and J usage is TRBJ2-3, with TRBD2 matching 8 bases. Germline-derived CDR1 and CDR2 are SGHRS and YFSETQ. The CDR3 consists of 16 residues. After removal of 0 bases from V and 2 bases from J, the junction contained 5 bases not matched to a gene.

This clonotype has ten or more counts. The chain recombines TRBV4-2 with TRBJ2-1; 7 bases line up with TRBD2. V trimming: 0 bases; J trimming: 2 bases; junction bases outside the gene matches: 4. Germline CDR1 is LGHNA and CDR2 is YNFKEQ. This CDR3 is 16 amino acids long. The DNA for the CDR3 is TGTGCCAGCAGCCAAGACGGGGGAGGGACCTACAATGAGCAGTTCTTC. It encodes CASSQDGGGTYNEQFF.

This clonotype was observed at least ten times. This chain connects TRBV12-3 or TRBV12-4 to TRBJ2-1; D may match TRBD1 or TRBD2 (6 bases each). The CDR3 is 18 amino acids. V lost 4 bases and J 0 bases, leaving 19 bases between the germline ends. The CDR3 bases are TGTGCCAGCAGTTCCTCTGGCGGGACACCGAGCTCCTACAATGAGCAGTTCTTC. Protein product: CASSSSGGTPSSYNEQFF.

This clonotype appeared many times. The chain has TRBV3-1 and TRBJ1-2; D is perhaps TRBD1 (5 bases). Germline values: CDR1 LGHDT, CDR2 YNNKEL (reference sequence). This CDR3 comprises 14 residues. Trimming took off 5 bases at V and 0 bases at J, with 10 bases between the two ends. The CDR3 nucleotides are TGTGCCAGCAGCGGGGGGATACCTAACTATGGCTACACCTTC. Translating it yields CASSGGIPNYGYTF.